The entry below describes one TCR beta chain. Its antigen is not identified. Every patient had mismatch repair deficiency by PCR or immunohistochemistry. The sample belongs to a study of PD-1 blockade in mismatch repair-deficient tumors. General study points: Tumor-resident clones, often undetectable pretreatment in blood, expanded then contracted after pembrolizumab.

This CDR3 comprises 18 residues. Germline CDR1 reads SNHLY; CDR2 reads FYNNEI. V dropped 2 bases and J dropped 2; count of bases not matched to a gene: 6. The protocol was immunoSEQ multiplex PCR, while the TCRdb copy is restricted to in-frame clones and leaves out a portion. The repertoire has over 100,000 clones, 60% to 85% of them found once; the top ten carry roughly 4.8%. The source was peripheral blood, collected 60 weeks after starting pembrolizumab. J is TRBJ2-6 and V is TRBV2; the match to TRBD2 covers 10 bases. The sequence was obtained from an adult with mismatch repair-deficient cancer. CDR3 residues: CASSEYGLAGAGANVLTF. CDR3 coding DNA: TGTGCCAGCAGTGAATATGGGCTAGCGGGAGCTGGGGCCAACGTCCTGACTTTC.